The 26 T cell receptor beta chains listed next were all sequenced from one sample in a study of T cell responses to AZD1222 COVID-19 vaccine. Sequenced by immunoSEQ multiplex PCR; TCRdb stores in-frame clones only, minus some. The repertoire includes 100,000 or so clones, about 81% of them detected once, and around 5% sits in the top ten. This specimen consisted of peripheral blood, obtained on day 0 of AZD1222 vaccination. These receptors all come from an adult in good health.

V and J are TRBV19 and TRBJ2-3; D may be TRBD1 or TRBD2 (5 bases each). Deletions cut 6 bases from V and 6 bases from J, with 22 bases between. CDR1 and CDR2 (germline): LNHDA, SQIVND (reference sequence). This CDR3 region has 16 residues. The CDR3, as DNA: TGTGCCAGTAGCAGGGACGGAGCCAAACCTGGCGATACGCAGTATTTT. Its translation is CASSRDGAKPGDTQYF.

The chain recombines TRBV4-3 with TRBJ2-1; D remains ambiguous. Trimming shortened V by 0 bases and J by 3 bases, and 12 bases separated the two germline ends. Germline V CDR1 and CDR2: LGHNA, YSLEER. The CDR3 length is 16 residues. DNA for the CDR3: TGCGCCAGCAGCCAAGATTTCGAACGGTACTACAATGAGCAGTTCTTC. This gives the protein CASSQDFERYYNEQFF.

This rearrangement joins TRBV19 to TRBJ1-2; D not resolved. From germline, CDR1 is LNHDA and CDR2 SQIVND (reference sequence). The CDR3 length is 13 residues. V was shortened by 3 bases and J by 2 bases, with 7 bases between the two germline ends. The CDR3 nucleotides are TGTGCCAGTAGTATTTTGGGGAACTATGGCTACACCTTC. Translation: CASSILGNYGYTF.

The chain links TRBV3-1 (or the pseudogene TRBV3-2) to TRBJ2-7; the match to TRBD1 covers 9 bases. This CDR3 has 14 amino acids. Germline trimming cut 5 bases from V and 1 base from J; bases unmatched to any gene: 3. Looked up from germline, CDR1 is LGHDT and CDR2 is YNNKEL (reference sequence). This CDR3 reads CASSDRGRSYEQYF. The CDR3 DNA is TGTGCCAGCAGCGACAGGGGGAGGTCCTACGAGCAGTACTTC.

This sequence joins TRBV19 and TRBJ1-5; maybe TRBD1 (5 bases). Trimming cost V 5 bases and J 7 bases, with 12 bases left between them. CDR1 and CDR2 (germline): LNHDA, SQIVND (reference sequence). The CDR3 spans 13 residues. The CDR3 DNA reads as TGTGCCAGTAGTCCGGGGCCTCGCCAGCCCCAGCATTTT. Translated, it gives CASSPGPRQPQHF.

The CDR3 coding sequence is TGTGCCAGCAGTTTGGTTGGTACCGGGGAGCTGTTTTTT. It specifies CASSLVGTGELFF. The chain couples TRBV12-3 or TRBV12-4 to TRBJ2-2; D gene ambiguous. CDR3 length: 13 residues. Trimming left V 3 bases short and J 5 bases short, with 7 bases between.

This chain uses TRBV30 with TRBJ1-2; tentatively, D is TRBD1 (5 bases). Deletions cut 8 bases from V and 2 bases from J, with 15 bases between. Per germline, CDR1 GTSNPN and CDR2 SVGIG (reference sequence). CDR3 length: 13 residues. The CDR3 region has the DNA TGTGCCGCCAAACAGGCCGTCAACTATGGCTACACCTTC. This codes for CAAKQAVNYGYTF.

The chain has TRBV6-6 and TRBJ2-7; maybe TRBD1 (6 bases). CDR1 MNHNY and CDR2 SVGAGI come from the germline V gene (reference sequence). The V gene lost 9 bases and the J gene lost 0 bases, with 12 bases spanning the gap. This CDR3 is built from 13 residues. CDR3 sequence reads: CASQSGHSYEQYF. The CDR3 region has the DNA TGTGCCAGTCAGTCGGGACACTCCTACGAGCAGTACTTC.

This clone appeared a few times. The chain joins TRBV18 to TRBJ2-1; D unresolved. The length of the CDR3 is 13 residues. Germline V gene data show CDR1 as KGHSH and CDR2 as LQKENI. V dropped 0 bases and J dropped 7 bases, with 7 bases sitting between them. CDR3 sequence: CASSPPLGNEQFF. The CDR3 DNA follows: TGTGCCAGCTCACCACCGCTCGGGAATGAGCAGTTCTTC.

The V call is TRBV28, the J call TRBJ2-7; D ambiguous. Germline V gene sequence: CDR1 MDHEN, CDR2 SYDVKM. The V end was cut by 2 bases, the J end by 1 base, with 3 bases between. CDR3 size: 12 residues. The CDR3, as DNA: TGTGCCAGCAGTTTAAAGTCCTACGAGCAGTACTTC. Its protein is CASSLKSYEQYF.

The rearrangement links TRBV5-1 to TRBJ2-6, with a tentative D call TRBD2 (6 bases). The CDR3 extends over 16 amino acids. Trimming left V 4 bases short and J 0 bases short, with 11 bases between. The germline V gene encodes CDR1 SGHRS and CDR2 YFSETQ. CDR3 nucleotides: TGCGCCAGCAGCCTCGCGGGGCGCTCTGGGGCCAACGTCCTGACTTTC. This encodes CASSLAGRSGANVLTF.

This clone was found a few times. This chain links TRBV2 with TRBJ1-5; TRBD1 aligns across 11 bases. The CDR3 has 15 amino acids. Germline V gene lookup returns CDR1 SNHLY and CDR2 FYNNEI. V lost 1 base, J lost 6 bases, and 2 bases stayed unmatched. As DNA, the CDR3 is TGTGCCAGCAGTGAAGGGACAGGGGGCGTTCAGCCCCAGCATTTT. Protein sequence: CASSEGTGGVQPQHF.

The rearrangement links TRBV4-2 to TRBJ2-3, with 8 bases aligning to TRBD2. Germline CDR1 reads LGHNA; CDR2 reads YNFKEQ. The CDR3 has 18 amino acids. V lost 1 base to trimming and J lost 5 bases; unmatched junction nucleotides: 14. DNA of the CDR3: TGTGCCAGCAGCCAAGTCGGCGGTGCCGGGGGGGCGGAAGATACGCAGTATTTT. Translation: CASSQVGGAGGAEDTQYF.

DNA of the CDR3: TGTGCCACCACGCCCCACGGGCAGGGTAATGAAAAACTGTTTTTT. Translation gives CATTPHGQGNEKLFF. The chain combines TRBV10-3 with TRBJ1-4, with TRBD1 as a possible D gene (5 bases). V gave up 10 bases and J gave up 4 bases, with 19 bases separating them. The CDR3 covers 15 residues. Per the germline V gene, CDR1 is ENHRY and CDR2 is SYGVKD.

This chain uses TRBV30 with TRBJ1-1, with D possibly matching TRBD1 (5 bases). In germline, CDR1 is GTSNPN, CDR2 SVGIG (reference sequence). The CDR3 runs 12 residues. V was trimmed by 2 bases and J by 8 bases, leaving 12 bases between them. The DNA for the CDR3 is TGTGCCTGGAGTAGAGGGGCCGGGGAAGCTTTCTTT. As protein: CAWSRGAGEAFF.

This clone was seen a few times. The chain combines TRBV28 with TRBJ1-1; 8 nucleotides line up with TRBD1. Germline V gives CDR1 MDHEN, CDR2 SYDVKM. The CDR3 spans 14 residues. J gave up 1 base and V 6 bases, and 4 bases lay outside the gene matches. The CDR3 region is CASSLGQANTEAFF. The CDR3 coding sequence is TGTGCCAGCAGCTTGGGACAGGCGAACACTGAAGCTTTCTTT.

The V call is TRBV7-7, the J call TRBJ1-3, with 8 bases that match TRBD1. The V segment lost 4 bases and the J segment 0 bases; nucleotides outside the gene matches: 2. CDR3 length: 15 amino acids. Germline lookup yields CDR1 SSHAT and CDR2 FNYEAQ (reference sequence). The CDR3 DNA is TGTGCCAGCAGCTCCGGGACAGGCTCTGGAAACACCATATATTTT. It translates to CASSSGTGSGNTIYF.

This chain connects TRBV5-5 to TRBJ2-1, with D perhaps TRBD1 or TRBD2 (5 bases each). From germline, CDR1 is SGHKS and CDR2 YYEKEE (reference sequence). CDR3 length: 17 residues. With 0 bases removed from V and 1 base from J, the gap between germline ends came to 14 bases. The chain's CDR3 is CASSLGDPFRSYNEQFF. The CDR3 nucleotides read TGTGCCAGCAGCTTGGGGGACCCGTTCAGATCCTACAATGAGCAGTTCTTC.

V and J are TRBV15 and TRBJ1-3; no clear D gene. Germline loops: CDR1 LNHNV, CDR2 YYDKDF (reference sequence). This CDR3 region has 15 residues. The germline V and J ends were trimmed by 0 bases and 1 base, with 7 bases remaining between them. This CDR3 is CATSRDRTSGNTIYF. CDR3 coding DNA: TGTGCCACCAGCAGAGATCGGACTTCTGGAAACACCATATATTTT.

The rearrangement joins TRBV4-3 to TRBJ1-2; no definite D call. Germline values: CDR1 LGHNA, CDR2 YSLEER. The germline V and J ends were trimmed by 2 bases and 1 base, with 8 bases remaining between them. This CDR3 is built from 14 residues. The CDR3 region has the DNA TGCGCCAGCAGCCAAACCGTCCTTAACTATGGCTACACCTTC. Translating gives CASSQTVLNYGYTF.

The chain uses TRBV18 and TRBJ1-4, with D perhaps matching TRBD1 (5 bases). Trimming shortened V by 4 bases and J by 6 bases, and 18 bases separated the two germline ends. CDR3 length equals 16 residues. Per the germline V gene, CDR1 is KGHSH and CDR2 is LQKENI. CDR3 nucleotides: TGTGCCAGCTCACAACGGGACCTCCTCGGAGATGAAAAACTGTTTTTT. Amino acids: CASSQRDLLGDEKLFF. Complete variable domain (other parts from reference TRBV18 and TRBJ1-4): NAGVMQNPRHLVRRRGQEARLRCSPMKGHSHVYWYRQLPEEGLKFMVYLQKENIIDESGMPKERFSAEFPKEGPSILRIQQVVRGDSAAYFCASSQRDLLGDEKLFFGSGTQLSVL.

The rearrangement uses TRBV18 and TRBJ1-2; the match to TRBD1 covers 10 bases. This CDR3 region has 14 residues. Losses at the gene ends were 4 bases for V and 3 bases for J; bases not matched to a gene: 2. The germline gives CDR1 KGHSH, CDR2 LQKENI. The chain's CDR3 is CASSQGQGYYGYTF. The CDR3 region has the DNA TGTGCCAGCTCACAGGGACAGGGGTACTATGGCTACACCTTC.

This sequence joins TRBV5-6 and TRBJ1-1; 11 bases map to TRBD1. The CDR3 covers 16 residues. The germline V gene has CDR1 SGHDT and CDR2 YYEEEE. The junction had 7 bases not matched to a gene; V was cut back by 1 base and J by 5 bases. The DNA of the CDR3 is TGTGCCAGCAGCTTGTGGACAGGGGGCCAACAAACTGAAGCTTTCTTT. Protein sequence: CASSLWTGGQQTEAFF.

Within the sample, this clone is medium-sized. This rearrangement joins TRBV6-1 to TRBJ1-5; D may be TRBD1 (6 bases). The CDR3 is 14 amino acids. The germline gives CDR1 MNHNS, CDR2 SASEGT. Between the trimmed V and J ends, which lost 1 base and 5 bases, there was a span of 9 bases. The CDR3 reads CASSEGTEDQPQHF. In DNA, the CDR3 is TGTGCCAGCAGTGAAGGGACAGAAGATCAGCCCCAGCATTTT.

V and J are TRBV7-2 and TRBJ1-2; possible D gene TRBD1, 5 bases. V dropped 3 bases and J dropped 8 bases, with 10 bases sitting between them. The CDR3 is 12 amino acids. Germline CDR1 and CDR2: SGHTA and FQGNSA. The CDR3 here is CASSFPGRGYTF. The CDR3 bases are TGTGCCAGCAGCTTTCCGGGGCGGGGCTACACCTTC.

The rearrangement joins TRBV7-9 to TRBJ1-6; maybe TRBD1 (5 bases). Germline values: CDR1 SEHNR, CDR2 FQNEAQ (reference sequence). The CDR3 sequence is 14 residues long. The V end was cut by 2 bases, the J end by 7 bases, with 9 bases between. The CDR3 region has the DNA TGTGCCAGCAGCTTAACAGGCAGAAATTCACCCCTCCACTTT. It specifies CASSLTGRNSPLHF.